This T cell receptor beta chain derives from a study of T cells in Graves' hyperthyroidism and ophthalmopathy. Study-wide context: Upon initial diagnosis and before any treatment, peripheral blood was collected.

This clonotype showed up just a few times. Amplification yielded TCR beta CDR3 regions, with RNA transcripts as the source. During a first-round RT-PCR of the TCR CDR3, the HTBI primer set was used. Using its own MiXCR run on the multiplex PCR reads, TCRdb lists one record per CDR3 protein. The data show approximately 530,000 distinct CDR3 sequences, with roughly a sixth seen just once and around 18% held by the top ten. Trimming cost V 3 bases and J 3 bases; bases outside gene matches: 8. The germline V gene has CDR1 WSHSY and CDR2 SAAADI. The CDR3 extends over 17 amino acids. The chain joins TRBV10-2 to TRBJ2-1, with 10 positions matching TRBD2. The receptor was derived from a woman in her late teens or twenties with Graves' hyperthyroidism. Source material: blood. CDR3 sequence: CASSDLTTSGVYNEQFF. The CDR3, as DNA: TGCGCCAGCAGTGACTTGACTACTAGCGGGGTCTACAATGAGCAGTTCTTC.